The 15 T cell receptor beta chains listed next were all sequenced from one sample in a study of blood T cell repertoires in COVID-19 (dated by TCRdb to 2019 to 2021). Library generation was performed with the immunoSEQ multiplex PCR assay. TCRdb took this table from immuneACCESS and kept in-frame rearrangements with V and J called. Such tables lack part of the clones; where checked against another copy, unresolved V genes explain under half of the gap, and the rest is unexplained. The sample table holds 25,000 to 35,000 clones, of which around 90% were seen once. The ten largest clonotypes hold around 12% of the sample. The sequenced sample was peripheral blood. These receptor sequences come from a human donor in a cohort sampled during active COVID-19. The donor label of this sample is uncertain.

The chain carries TRBV11-3 and TRBJ1-5, with D possibly matching TRBD1 (5 bases). The CDR3 length is 13 residues. Germline V gene sequence: CDR1 SGHNT, CDR2 YENEEA. With 8 bases removed from V and 0 bases from J, the gap between germline ends came to 8 bases. CDR3 protein: CASAQDSNQPQHF. DNA of the CDR3: TGTGCCAGCGCACAGGATAGCAATCAGCCCCAGCATTTT.

V gene TRBV21-1 combines with J gene TRBJ1-5; TRBD1, the table's D call, lacks a check against the DNA. TRBV21-1 is described as a pseudogene. CDR3 length equals 16 residues. CDR3 amino acids: CASSGITGGYNQPQHF. CDR3 DNA sequence: TGTGCCAGCAGCGGAATCACAGGGGGCTACAATCAGCCCCAGCATTTT.

The V call is TRBV30, the J call TRBJ2-5; 9 positions agree with TRBD2. Germline V gene lookup returns CDR1 GTSNPN and CDR2 SVGIG (reference sequence). The CDR3 consists of 15 residues. V trimming: 3 bases; J trimming: 2 bases; junction bases outside the gene matches: 7. CDR3 sequence: CAWRPKSGGQETQYF. The CDR3 coding sequence is TGTGCCTGGAGGCCTAAGAGCGGGGGGCAAGAGACCCAGTACTTC.

The rearrangement uses TRBV18 and TRBJ2-1, with 13 bases matching TRBD2. The V gene end was trimmed by 3 bases and the J gene end by 1 base; junction bases not matched to a gene: 12. The CDR3 covers 20 residues. Per germline, CDR1 KGHSH and CDR2 LQKENI. CDR3 DNA: TGTGCCAGCTCACCCCAGGGGGCCGGGACTAGCGGGAAGTCCTACAATGAGCAGTTCTTC. Its translation is CASSPQGAGTSGKSYNEQFF.

This chain uses TRBV19 with TRBJ1-5; 8 bases align to TRBD1. The V gene end was trimmed by 5 bases and the J gene end by 5 bases; junction bases not matched to a gene: 5. Germline-derived CDR1 and CDR2 are LNHDA and SQIVND (reference sequence). CDR3 length: 14 residues. The CDR3 nucleotides are TGTGCCAGTAGTCTTGACAGGGGTGATCAGCCCCAGCATTTT. Translating it yields CASSLDRGDQPQHF.

This chain connects TRBV5-1 to TRBJ2-3; 15 nucleotides match TRBD2. The CDR3 consists of 15 residues. Germline V CDR1 and CDR2: SGHRS, YFSETQ. Trimming took 4 bases from V and 6 from J; bases not matched to a gene: 3. Written as DNA, the CDR3 is TGCGCCAGCAGCGGCGGACTAGCGGGAGGGGATACGCAGTATTTT. Its protein is CASSGGLAGGDTQYF.

The gene calls are TRBV28 and TRBJ2-3, with 7 nucleotides matching TRBD2. J was trimmed by 1 base and V by 8 bases; bases with no gene match: 12. This CDR3 contains 16 residues. Germline V gives CDR1 MDHEN, CDR2 SYDVKM. The DNA for the CDR3 is TGTGCCAGCTTTCCTAGCGGCTTTGGGGGCACAGATACGCAGTATTTT. It yields the protein CASFPSGFGGTDTQYF.

This rearrangement joins TRBV11-3 to TRBJ2-1; TRBD2 agrees at 8 bases. Germline lookup yields CDR1 SGHNT and CDR2 YENEEA. CDR3 length: 13 residues. The trim removed 3 bases at V and 9 bases at J, leaving 4 bases unmatched. As DNA, the CDR3 is TGTGCCAGCAGCTTGTCTCTAGCGGGTGAGCAGTTCTTC. It specifies CASSLSLAGEQFF.

J is TRBJ1-1 and V is TRBV6-5, with TRBD1 as a possible D gene (5 bases). V was cut by 2 bases and J by 4 bases, with 8 bases left in between. CDR3 size: 13 residues. Germline assignment: CDR1 MNHEY and CDR2 SVGAGI. CDR3 region: CASSYGGATEAFF. CDR3 coding DNA: TGTGCCAGCAGTTACGGAGGGGCCACTGAAGCTTTCTTT.

V and J are TRBV6-5 and TRBJ1-1; 8 bases agree with TRBD1. Germline CDR1 reads MNHEY; CDR2 reads SVGAGI. With V trimmed by 6 bases and J by 5 bases, 5 bases remained unmatched. This CDR3 spans 13 amino acids. The CDR3 region has the DNA TGTGCCAGCAGCCACAGGGGGGAGACTGAAGCTTTCTTT. Its protein is CASSHRGETEAFF.

The sample holds a few counts of this clone. The rearrangement joins TRBV3-1 (or the pseudogene TRBV3-2) to TRBJ2-3; TRBD2 aligns across 12 bases. This CDR3 is 18 amino acids long. Per germline, CDR1 LGHDT and CDR2 YNNKEL (reference sequence). The ends lost 1 base at V and 4 bases at J; junction bases unmatched: 9. The CDR3 sequence: CASSQVLAGGPGADTQYF. CDR3 in DNA: TGTGCCAGCAGCCAAGTCCTAGCGGGAGGGCCTGGGGCAGATACGCAGTATTTT.

For the CDR3, the DNA is TGTGCCAGCAGCCAAGTCCGCTGGGGGCCATTGCAAATGACCCAGTACTTC. Translating it yields CASSQVRWGPLQMTQYF. The chain couples TRBV3-1 (or the pseudogene TRBV3-2) to TRBJ2-5; tentatively, D is TRBD1 (6 bases). The CDR3 totals 17 residues. Trimming stripped 1 base from V and 7 bases from J, with 22 bases between. From germline, CDR1 is LGHDT and CDR2 YNNKEL (reference sequence).

The rearrangement uses TRBV9 and TRBJ2-2, with 10 bases lining up with TRBD1. CDR3 length equals 13 residues. In germline, CDR1 is SGDLS, CDR2 YYNGEE. Trimming at V came to 3 bases and at J to 10 bases, leaving 3 bases not matched to a gene. In nucleotides, the CDR3 is TGTGCCAGCAGCGGACAGGGGGCAGAGGAGCTGTTTTTT. Encoded protein: CASSGQGAEELFF. The full variable domain, with the rest looked up from reference TRBV9 and TRBJ2-2, is DSGVTQTPKHLITATGQRVTLRCSPRSGDLSVYWYQQSLDQGLQFLIQYYNGEERAKGNILERFSAQQFPDLHSELNLSSLELGDSALYFCASSGQGAEELFFGEGSRLTVL.

The CDR3 DNA reads TGTGCCAGCAGTGAAGCCAGACAGGGGGCGGGAGACTACGAGCAGTACTTC. This encodes CASSEARQGAGDYEQYF. The chain recombines TRBV6-1 with TRBJ2-7; 10 nucleotides align to TRBD1. CDR1 MNHNS and CDR2 SASEGT come from the germline V gene. Trimming cost V 0 bases and J 3 bases; bases outside gene matches: 8. The CDR3 loop spans 17 amino acids.

V usage is TRBV24-1 and J usage is TRBJ2-2; 8 bases agree with TRBD2. The CDR3 totals 17 residues. The germline CDR1 and CDR2 sequences are KGHDR and SFDVKD. The junction had 13 bases not matched to a gene; V was cut back by 5 bases and J by 6 bases. CDR3 DNA: TGTGCCACCAGTGTGTCGAGCGGGAGAGGTCTACCCGGGGAGCTGTTTTTT. Its translation: CATSVSSGRGLPGELFF.